The clone carrying this T cell receptor beta chain appeared a single time. These data originate in a study of control samples from healthy donors and cancer patients. From germline, CDR1 is SGDLS and CDR2 YYNGEE. The V and J ends lost 0 bases and 4 bases, in that order; junction bases with no gene match: 9. The CDR3 spans 16 residues. Here immunoSEQ multiplex PCR was the method, and the copy in TCRdb shows in-frame clones only, minus some. Here the sample spans about 51,000 clones, roughly 89% being singletons. The TCR sequence derives from a man aged 40-49 years with colorectal cancer. This chain connects TRBV9 to TRBJ2-5, with 7 bases fitting TRBD1. The sample was PBMCs. DNA for the CDR3: TGTGCCAGCAGCGTAGTTGGTCTGACAGGGAGAGAGACCCAGTACTTC. Translating it yields CASSVVGLTGRETQYF.